These T cell receptor beta chains were read from a single sample in a study of CD8 T cells in ankylosing spondylitis. Via MiXCR, TCRdb re-called the 5' RACE reads, giving one row per CDR3 protein. The table lists about 25,000 distinct CDR3 sequences, over 2% of them singletons. What was sequenced was blood, either unsorted or a sorted T cell fraction (not recorded which). The receptors derive from a female donor with ankylosing spondylitis or in good health (not recorded which). CDR3s include the opening cysteine and the closing phenylalanine or tryptophan. D genes are given only for firm matches. Part of the rows lack a size; the others show once, few, many or a class for expanded clones.

V gene,clone size,D gene,J gene,CDR3 DNA,CDR3 protein
TRBV9,many,TRBD2,TRBJ2-1,TGTGCCAGCAGCTTTCAGACTAGCGGCAACTCCTACAATGAGCAGTTCTTC,CASSFQTSGNSYNEQFF
TRBV9,many,NA,TRBJ2-7,TGTGCCAGCAGCGTATTAAGTGGCCACGAGCAGTACTTC,CASSVLSGHEQYF
TRBV9,many,NA,TRBJ2-1,TGTGCCAGCAGCGTAGCATCAGGGTCCCTCTACAATGAGCAGTTCTTC,CASSVASGSLYNEQFF
TRBV9,many,TRBD1,TRBJ2-5,TGTGCCAGCAGCCCTCGGACAGGGGCAGAGACCCAGTACTTC,CASSPRTGAETQYF
TRBV9,many,NA,TRBJ2-7,TGTGCCAGCAGCGTAGGCGATCCGGGGGCTAACTCCTACGAGCAGTACTTC,CASSVGDPGANSYEQYF
TRBV9,many,TRBD1,TRBJ2-2,TGTGCCAGCAGCGCCCAAACAGGGGCGACCACCGGGGAGCTGTTTTTT,CASSAQTGATTGELFF
TRBV9,many,NA,TRBJ1-1,TGTGCCAGCAGCGCCCAAAGGACAGTGGAGGACACTGAAGCTTTCTTT,CASSAQRTVEDTEAFF
TRBV9,few,NA,TRBJ2-2,TGTGCCAGCAGCTCCACTAGCTCCGGGGAGCTGTTTTTT,CASSSTSSGELFF
TRBV9,many,NA,TRBJ2-7,TGTGCCAGCAGCCTTCGTGAGATAGACTACGAGCAGTACTTC,CASSLREIDYEQYF
TRBV9,many,NA,TRBJ2-2,TGTGCCAGCAGCCCTACTTGGACGGGCGCCGGGGAGCTGTTTTTT,CASSPTWTGAGELFF
TRBV9,many,NA,TRBJ1-4,TGTGCCAGCAGCGTAGCTACGTTCGGAGGGTCTGAAAAACTGTTTTTT,CASSVATFGGSEKLFF
TRBV9,many,TRBD1,TRBJ2-2,TGTGCCAGCAGCCCACAGGCCGGGACAGTCACCGGGGAGCTGTTTTTT,CASSPQAGTVTGELFF
TRBV9,many,TRBD2,TRBJ2-3,TGTGCCAGCAGCGCCGGGACTAGCGGGGGCGTACCCACAGATACGCAGTATTTT,CASSAGTSGGVPTDTQYF
TRBV9,many,TRBD1,TRBJ2-1,TGTGCCAGCAGCGTAGACGTAGGACAGGGGTACAATGAGCAGTTCTTC,CASSVDVGQGYNEQFF
TRBV9,many,NA,TRBJ2-1,TGTGCCAGCAGCGGAGGACTCCCGAATGAGCAGTTCTTC,CASSGGLPNEQFF
TRBV9,many,TRBD2,TRBJ2-1,TGTGCCAGCAGCGTAGGTTTGGCTCTAGCGGGATACAATGAGCAGTTCTTC,CASSVGLALAGYNEQFF
TRBV9,many,NA,TRBJ2-5,TGTGCCAGCACCGATAACAGGGAGGGGACCCAGTACTTC,CASTDNREGTQYF
TRBV9,medium-sized,NA,TRBJ2-3,TGTGCCAGCAGCGTAGCTAGAGCAGATACGCAGTATTTT,CASSVARADTQYF
TRBV9,many,TRBD2,TRBJ2-1,TGTGCCAGCAGCCCCCGTGATAGCGGGAGGGGACACAATGAGCAGTTCTTC,CASSPRDSGRGHNEQFF
TRBV9,many,TRBD1,TRBJ2-2,TGTGCCAGCAGCATGGGACAGGGGGCGGGAACCGGGGAGCTGTTTTTT,CASSMGQGAGTGELFF
TRBV9,many,TRBD2,TRBJ2-7,TGTGCCAGCAGTTTAGCGGGAGGGCCCTACGAGCAGTACTTC,CASSLAGGPYEQYF
TRBV9,many,NA,TRBJ1-3,TGTGCCAGCAGCGTAGATTGGGGCTCTGGAAACACCATATATTTT,CASSVDWGSGNTIYF
TRBV9,many,TRBD1,TRBJ2-1,TGTGCCAGCAGCGACAGGGGAATGGATTACAATGAGCAGTTCTTC,CASSDRGMDYNEQFF
TRBV9,many,NA,TRBJ1-3,TGTGCCAGCAGCGTGACCCAGGGAAACACCATATATTTT,CASSVTQGNTIYF
TRBV9,many,TRBD2,TRBJ2-3,TGTGCCAGCAGCGTAGGAGGTAGCGGGCCTAATACGCAGTATTTT,CASSVGGSGPNTQYF
TRBV9,many,NA,TRBJ2-5,TGTGCCAGCAGCGTAGGAGTGGGGGCTGGGGAGACCCAGTACTTC,CASSVGVGAGETQYF
TRBV9,many,NA,TRBJ2-2,TGTGCCAGCAGCAGAAGGAGCCAGAACACCGGGGAGCTGTTTTTT,CASSRRSQNTGELFF
TRBV9,medium-sized,TRBD1,TRBJ1-5,TGTGCCAGCAGCAAATTGGGGACAGTGGATCAGCCCCAGCATTTT,CASSKLGTVDQPQHF
TRBV9,many,TRBD1,TRBJ1-3,TGTGCCAGCAGTCCCTTGAGGGACAGCGGAAACACCATATATTTT,CASSPLRDSGNTIYF
TRBV9,many,TRBD2,TRBJ2-2,TGTGCCAGCAGCGCCCGGACTAGCGGTCTGACCGGGGAGCTGTTTTTT,CASSARTSGLTGELFF
TRBV9,many,NA,TRBJ2-7,TGTGCCAGCAGCGTAGGAGGGATAAGCTCCTACGAGCAGTACTTC,CASSVGGISSYEQYF
TRBV9,many,TRBD2,TRBJ2-3,TGTGCCAGCAGTACTAGCGGGGACCGCACAGATACGCAGTATTTT,CASSTSGDRTDTQYF
TRBV9,many,NA,TRBJ2-2,TGTGCCAGCAGCGTAGTGGGACACGGGACCGGGGAGCTGTTTTTT,CASSVVGHGTGELFF
TRBV9,many,NA,TRBJ1-5,TGTGCCAGCAGCGTAGATCCAGGGTTTGAACAGCCCCAGCATTTT,CASSVDPGFEQPQHF
TRBV9,many,TRBD2,TRBJ2-1,TGTGCCAGCAGCGTGGGGTCTAGCGGGAGTACAGGGTTAAGAGAGCAGTTCTTC,CASSVGSSGSTGLREQFF
TRBV6-4,many,TRBD2,TRBJ2-5,TGTGCCAGCCCCACTAGCGGGGGACAGGAGGAGACCCAGTACTTC,CASPTSGGQEETQYF
TRBV9,many,TRBD2,TRBJ2-1,TGTGCCAGCAGCGTCCTAAAAGCGGGAGAGATAAACGATGAGCAGTTCTTC,CASSVLKAGEINDEQFF
TRBV9,many,NA,TRBJ2-1,TGTGCCAGCAGCGTAGACCACAAGTCGGGGCGGGAGCAGTTCTTC,CASSVDHKSGREQFF
TRBV9,many,TRBD1,TRBJ2-2,TGTGCCAGCAGCGGCCGGGACAGGGGGACCGGGGAGCTGTTTTTT,CASSGRDRGTGELFF
TRBV9,NA,NA,TRBJ2-1,TGTGCCAGCGGTGCTAGCGAACAAACCTACAATGAGCAGTTCTTC,CASGASEQTYNEQFF
TRBV9,many,NA,TRBJ1-6,TGTGCCAGCAGCGTCGCCCATGAAAATTCACCCCTCCACTTT,CASSVAHENSPLHF